This TCR beta chain came from a study of regulatory T cells in long-lasting Graves disease. Regarding the study as a whole: Patients whose Graves' disease persisted exhibited lower TCR diversity than those newly diagnosed.

Noted time point: persistent/refractory GD, antithyroid drugs over 5 years with positive TRAb. The TCR library was made from RNA extracted from PBMCs. The length of the CDR3 is 13 residues. V dropped 6 bases and J dropped 5 bases, with 13 bases sitting between them. Germline V CDR1 and CDR2: DFQATT, SNEGSKA (reference sequence). Ten or more counts support this clonotype. Its matching antigen is unknown. Researchers made TCR beta libraries by using iRepertoire HTBI primers and running Arm-PCR on CDR3 regions. TCRdb redid the calling of the multiplex PCR reads with MiXCR, one entry per CDR3 protein. The sample lists around 450,000 distinct CDR3 sequences, 20% to 25% occurring once.

Sample: peripheral blood mononuclear cells (PBMCs), taken when the disease was refractory, from a patient treated with antithyroid drugs. The V call is TRBV20-1, the J call TRBJ1-4; D call uncertain. The receptor was derived from a female donor with Graves disease. CDR3 sequence (DNA): TGCAGTGCCCCGGACCGAGCAAATGAAAAACTGTTTTTT. Translation gives CSAPDRANEKLFF.